This TCR beta chain was captured in a study of T cells in localized non-small cell lung cancer. Study-wide results and limits: The tumor had only one region sequenced, so heterogeneity remains possible. Within adjacent lung there appeared a median around 57 of the top 100 tumor clones. An association was observed between higher blood T cell density and longer overall survival. Tumor trailed uninvolved adjacent lung in T cell clonality, which peaked there.

TCRdb's copy holds only in-frame clones and misses some; the assay was immunoSEQ multiplex PCR. The sample contains about 59,000 clones, roughly 90% of which appear only once. On this clone itself: Its antigen is undetermined.

The clonotype was recovered from a woman aged 35 to 70 with stage I lung adenocarcinoma. The sample here was peripheral blood, taken before any cancer treatment.

The CDR3 spells CASSSSTGGFSYNEQFF. Written as DNA, the CDR3 is TGTGCCAGCAGCTCCTCGACAGGGGGCTTCTCCTACAATGAGCAGTTCTTC. V usage is TRBV7-2 and J usage is TRBJ2-1, with 10 bases aligning to TRBD1. Trimming removed 4 bases from V and 0 bases from J; junction bases left unmatched: 6. CDR1 and CDR2 from the germline V gene are SGHTA and FQGNSA. The CDR3 contains 17 residues.